This TCR beta chain is from a study of blood T cell repertoires in COVID-19. Clones were sequenced by immunoSEQ multiplex PCR, and TCRdb holds only the in-frame ones, with some missing. The table shows over 150,000 clones, with under 90% occurring only once. Trimming took 5 bases from V and 0 from J; bases not matched to a gene: 5. The CDR3 sequence is 15 residues long. The germline V gene encodes CDR1 SGDLS and CDR2 YYNGEE. Sample: peripheral blood. The rearrangement joins TRBV9 to TRBJ2-7; 10 positions agree with TRBD2. This TCR was sampled from a woman aged 80 or over with acute or convalescent COVID-19. The CDR3 loop is CASSKLAGSSYEQYF. The DNA of the CDR3 is TGTGCCAGCAGTAAACTAGCGGGGAGCTCCTACGAGCAGTACTTC.